This T cell receptor (beta chain) derives from a study of blood T cell repertoires in COVID-19. About the study: The samples span acute and convalescent COVID-19 from the United States, Italy and Spain. Sources were T cells, B-cell-depleted T cells, or PBMCs; the material itself was cDNA or gDNA.

V lost 2 bases and J 6 bases, leaving 16 bases between the germline ends. The CDR3 consists of 16 residues. Germline CDR1 and CDR2: SNHLY and FYNNEI. Authors' analysis steps: Reference gene primers were amplified, and this amplification served to estimate nucleated cell counts. Assay: immunoSEQ multiplex PCR; the TCRdb copy retains only in-frame clones and omits some. V, J and clone size reflect that table, while D and trimming were determined from the DNA. The repertoire consists of about 140,000 clones, with around 82% occurring once and the leading ten covering approximately 4%. The specimen was peripheral blood. The source of this sequence is an older woman with acute or convalescent COVID-19. This sequence joins TRBV2 and TRBJ1-4; perhaps TRBD1 as D (5 bases). CDR3 coding DNA: TGTGCCAGCAGTGAAATCTCCAGGGTGGTTGATGAAAAACTGTTTTTT. Amino acids: CASSEISRVVDEKLFF.